The 4 T cell receptor beta chains presented below share a single source sample, sequenced in a study of memory CD4+ T cells and cytomegalovirus serostatus. Single viable CD3+CD4+CD8-CD45RO+ cells were sorted as the memory CD4+ T cells. Clones were sequenced by immunoSEQ multiplex PCR, and TCRdb holds only the in-frame ones, with some missing. This sample carries tens of thousands of clones, 70% to 85% of them seen once, and the ten largest clones take around 0.83%. Specimen: memory CD4+ T cells from blood. These receptors originate from an adult in good health and CMV-seronegative.

The chain has TRBV7-2 and TRBJ1-4, with D unresolved. Per the germline V gene, CDR1 is SGHTA and CDR2 is FQGNSA. V shed 5 bases and J shed 8 bases, with 15 bases lying between them. This CDR3 contains 14 residues. The CDR3 region has the DNA TGTGCCAGCAGCGCACCGCCAATGTCCGAAAAACTGTTTTTT. Protein product: CASSAPPMSEKLFF.

J is TRBJ1-2 and V is TRBV6-5; 9 nucleotides line up with TRBD1. Per germline, CDR1 MNHEY and CDR2 SVGAGI. V lost 2 bases and J lost 5; bases outside the gene matches: 3. The CDR3 runs to 14 residues. CDR3: CASSYTDRGYGYTF. Written as DNA, the CDR3 is TGTGCCAGCAGTTACACTGACAGGGGGTATGGCTACACCTTC.

The rearrangement links TRBV19 to TRBJ1-5, with D perhaps matching TRBD1 (5 bases). Looked up from germline, CDR1 is LNHDA and CDR2 is SQIVND (reference sequence). CDR3 size: 16 residues. V lost 3 bases, J lost 3 bases, and 15 bases lay in between. The chain's CDR3 is CASSISRGGDNQPQHF. In DNA, the CDR3 is TGTGCCAGTAGTATTTCGAGGGGAGGGGACAATCAGCCCCAGCATTTT.

This clone has a single count. The chain has TRBV7-2 and TRBJ2-1; D gene unclear. CDR1 and CDR2 (germline): SGHTA, FQGNSA. The CDR3 is 16 residues long. Between the trimmed V and J ends, which lost 1 base and 5 bases, there was a span of 15 bases. The CDR3 DNA sequence: TGTGCCAGCAGCTTAGTCCGGGCCCTCTATAACAATGAGCAGTTCTTC. Encoded protein: CASSLVRALYNNEQFF.